This T cell receptor (beta chain) was sequenced during a study of CD8+CD57+ T cells in acquired aplastic anemia. Background on the study: Sorted CD4+ and CD8+ cells yielded around 3.3 ug of DNA on average. Healthy donors gave about 10 million reads on average for CD4+ cells. General observations from the study: Patients and controls had in common some 30 CD8+ CDR3 sequences. Levels of CD8+ Simpson's diversity were not significantly distinct in patients versus controls.

Genomic DNA served as template for TCR beta VDJ and CDR3 profiling. A single record per CDR3 protein comes from TCRdb applying MiXCR to the reads. The data show more than 45,000 distinct CDR3 sequences, 70% to 80% seen once. Details on this clonotype: As yet, its antigen is unknown.

The sequenced sample consisted of sorted CD4+, CD8+, or CD8+CD57+ T cells (not recorded which) from PBMCs. This clonotype originated in a human donor in good health, serving as a control.

The DNA of the CDR3 is TGTGCCAGCAGGAAAACAGGGAGGAACGAGCAGTACTTC. It codes for CASRKTGRNEQYF. The chain joins TRBV6-2 or TRBV6-3 to TRBJ2-7; D tentatively reads TRBD1 or TRBD2 (6 bases each). The CDR3 loop spans 13 amino acids. Germline values: CDR1 MNHEY, CDR2 SVGEGT. Trimming stripped 6 bases from V and 5 bases from J, with 14 bases between.